The clone carrying this TCR beta chain was observed many times. The antigen remains undetermined. Scientists amplified the TCR beta CDR3 regions from RNA transcripts. Following a first-round RT-PCR that used HTBI primers, a second-round multiplex PCR was carried out. TCRdb independently ran MiXCR on the multiplex PCR reads; one entry per CDR3 protein. This sample has 150,000 to 200,000 distinct CDR3 sequences, with roughly two fifths found just once. The sample is drawn from a study of Graves' ophthalmopathy and Graves' hyperthyroidism. Study-level results: Thyroid clonotypes that were expanded above 0.001 frequency mostly also appeared in blood.

Ophthalmopathy donors were characterized by moderate-to-severe activity, CAS of at least 3, NOSPECS of at least 4, and duration under 3 months. Uncontrolled infections, pregnancy, lactation or other autoimmune diseases led to patient exclusion. This CDR3 contains 16 residues. Germline V gene sequence: CDR1 LGHDT, CDR2 YNNKEL (reference sequence). V was clipped by 3 bases and J by 4 bases; unmatched bases: 10. This TCR was sampled from a young man with Graves' ophthalmopathy. The rearrangement links TRBV3-1 to TRBJ2-7; 9 nucleotides match TRBD1. The material sequenced was peripheral blood. The CDR3 is CASSQGPGTGTYEQYF. In DNA, the CDR3 is TGTGCCAGCAGCCAGGGCCCCGGGACAGGGACTTACGAGCAGTACTTC.